This TCR beta chain derives from a study of T cells in Graves' hyperthyroidism and ophthalmopathy. The wider study: Peripheral blood was obtained at initial diagnosis, preceding any treatment.

Amplified TCR beta CDR3 regions derived from RNA transcripts. When the TCR CDR3 underwent first-round RT-PCR, the HTBI primer set was used. Each CDR3 protein gets one entry after TCRdb re-called the multiplex PCR reads with MiXCR. The table lists 750,000 to 950,000 distinct CDR3 sequences, 35% to 45% of them singletons. Germline assignment: CDR1 DFQATT and CDR2 SNEGSKA (reference sequence). Trimming shortened V by 0 bases and J by 2 bases, and 13 bases separated the two germline ends. The CDR3 runs to 15 residues. Sequencing input: blood. This chain links TRBV20-1 with TRBJ1-1; no firm D call. The sequence was obtained from a man aged 18 to 29 with Graves' hyperthyroidism. The CDR3 DNA follows: TGCAGTGCTAGAGATGGGCGGCACGCCAACACTGAAGCTTTCTTT. Translated, it gives CSARDGRHANTEAFF.